Below are 24 T cell receptor beta chains sequenced from a single sample in a study of T-cell reconstitution after alpha-beta-depleted transplantation in children. Library preparation (for TCRbeta) was performed with unique molecular identifiers. TCRdb re-derived calls from the PCR reads in MiXCR, one entry per CDR3 protein. The sample consists of around 240,000 distinct CDR3 sequences, roughly a tenth of them appearing once. The sequencing here drew on PBMCs from the stem cell graft donor, taken from the stem cell graft. The receptors come from a human donor who donated a stem cell graft to a child with SCID.

This clonotype was detected only a few times. The chain uses TRBV5-6 and TRBJ2-5, with D maybe TRBD2 (6 bases). V lost 4 bases and J 3 bases, leaving 19 bases between the germline ends. This CDR3 is 16 amino acids long. From germline, CDR1 is SGHDT and CDR2 YYEEEE. CDR3 residues: CASSPVLLCGEETQYF. The CDR3, as DNA: TGTGCCAGCAGCCCGGTGCTCCTGTGCGGGGAAGAGACCCAGTACTTC.

The chain couples TRBV3-1 to TRBJ2-1; the match to TRBD1 covers 8 bases. The CDR3 has 16 amino acids. CDR1 is LGHDT and CDR2 is YNNKEL in the germline V gene (reference sequence). Losses at the gene ends were 1 base for V and 3 bases for J; bases not matched to a gene: 5. The DNA for the CDR3 is TGTGCCAGCAGCCAAGGACAGGGGAGGTTCTACAATGAGCAGTTCTTC. Its translation is CASSQGQGRFYNEQFF.

This clonotype came up many times. The chain combines TRBV7-9 with TRBJ1-6; D is uncertain. The CDR3 runs 15 residues. Germline assignment: CDR1 SEHNR and CDR2 FQNEAQ (reference sequence). V dropped 1 base and J dropped 7 bases, with 11 bases sitting between them. CDR3 amino acids: CASSLGSGRNSPLHF. The DNA of the CDR3 is TGTGCCAGCAGCTTAGGATCGGGGAGAAATTCACCCCTCCACTTT.

This clonotype was recorded at least ten times. The CDR3 is CSVWLREGNTGELFF. DNA of the CDR3: TGCAGCGTTTGGTTGAGGGAGGGGAACACCGGGGAGCTGTTTTTT. V gene TRBV29-1 combines with J gene TRBJ2-2, with 7 bases aligning to TRBD2. This CDR3 comprises 15 residues. Germline loops: CDR1 SQVTM, CDR2 ANQGSEA. V lost 5 bases to trimming and J lost 1 base; unmatched junction nucleotides: 7.

This clonotype showed up many times. This sequence joins TRBV20-1 and TRBJ2-7; weak D call: TRBD2 (6 bases). The length of the CDR3 is 12 residues. V was shortened by 6 bases and J by 2 bases, with 11 bases between the two germline ends. Germline CDR1 is DFQATT and CDR2 is SNEGSKA (reference sequence). The CDR3 spells CSALGGAYEQYF. The CDR3 DNA reads as TGCAGTGCCCTGGGGGGTGCCTACGAGCAGTACTTC.

This clonotype was detected many times. The gene calls are TRBV20-1 and TRBJ1-5, with a weak D call TRBD1 (5 bases). V was shortened by 2 bases and J by 6 bases, with 14 bases between the two germline ends. Germline V gene data show CDR1 as DFQATT and CDR2 as SNEGSKA (reference sequence). The CDR3 is 14 amino acids. The CDR3 region is CSARSGQGGQPQHF. The CDR3 nucleotides are TGCAGTGCTAGATCGGGCCAGGGAGGTCAGCCCCAGCATTTT.

This clonotype showed up many times. The chain joins TRBV5-1 to TRBJ1-1; D not certain. The CDR3 runs to 14 residues. V was shortened by 1 base and J by 6 bases, with 13 bases between the two germline ends. CDR1 is SGHRS, CDR2 YFSETQ, per germline. The CDR3 coding sequence is TGCGCCAGCAGCTTGCGGATCGGGAGCCCTGAAGCTTTCTTT. This gives the protein CASSLRIGSPEAFF.

This clonotype was picked up many times. The V and J genes are TRBV24-1 and TRBJ2-2; D may correspond to TRBD1 or TRBD2 (6 bases each). V lost 8 bases to trimming and J lost 8 bases, with 17 bases between them. This CDR3 has 14 residues. Looked up from germline, CDR1 is KGHDR and CDR2 is SFDVKD. DNA for the CDR3: TGTGCCACCACAGGGACAACGGGAGCGGGGGAGCTGTTTTTT. Its protein product is CATTGTTGAGELFF.

This clonotype showed up many times. CDR3 nucleotides: TGTGCCAGCAGCGTAGCTTGGGGACCTGATTCACCCCTCCACTTT. Its translation is CASSVAWGPDSPLHF. The J gene is TRBJ1-6, the V gene TRBV9; D possibly corresponds to TRBD1 (5 bases). The CDR3 has 15 amino acids. Per germline, CDR1 SGDLS and CDR2 YYNGEE. V lost 0 bases to trimming and J lost 8 bases, with 12 bases between them. The full variable domain, with the rest looked up from reference TRBV9 and TRBJ1-6, is DSGVTQTPKHLITATGQRVTLRCSPRSGDLSVYWYQQSLDQGLQFLIQYYNGEERAKGNILERFSAQQFPDLHSELNLSSLELGDSALYFCASSVAWGPDSPLHFGNGTRLTVT.

The sample holds many counts of this clonotype. The chain joins TRBV6-6 to TRBJ2-3; D tentatively fits TRBD1 or TRBD2 (5 bases each). There are 13 residues in the CDR3. V was shortened by 6 bases and J by 7 bases, with 14 bases between the two germline ends. CDR1 is MNHNY, CDR2 SVGAGI, per germline (reference sequence). The CDR3 sequence: CASRPPGPNTQYF. CDR3 in DNA: TGTGCCAGCAGGCCTCCGGGACCTAATACGCAGTATTTT.

This clonotype occurred many times. The chain combines TRBV6-1 with TRBJ2-3; either TRBD1 or TRBD2 may supply D (5 bases each). The CDR3 is 15 amino acids. V gave up 5 bases and J gave up 2 bases, with 14 bases separating them. The germline CDR1 and CDR2 sequences are MNHNS and SASEGT. The CDR3 DNA follows: TGTGCCAGCAGTCGGGGCCAGGGTTACACAGATACGCAGTATTTT. Its protein is CASSRGQGYTDTQYF.

This clonotype was recorded at least ten times. The chain joins TRBV7-2 to TRBJ1-2; D ambiguous. The CDR3 has 15 residues. Germline lookup yields CDR1 SGHTA and CDR2 FQGNSA. V was shortened by 5 bases and J by 0 bases, with 13 bases between the two germline ends. CDR3 DNA: TGTGCCAGCAGCCCAGACGGGAAATCTAACTATGGCTACACCTTC. This translates into CASSPDGKSNYGYTF.

This clonotype was seen repeatedly, ten times or more. The J gene is TRBJ1-2, the V gene TRBV5-5, with D tentatively TRBD1 (5 bases). Trimming cost V 0 bases and J 1 base, with 16 bases left between them. Germline CDR1 reads SGHKS; CDR2 reads YYEKEE (reference sequence). There are 17 residues in the CDR3. The CDR3 region has the DNA TGTGCCAGCAGCTTGGCCTGGCAGGGAAATTTTAACTATGGCTACACCTTC. The encoded protein is CASSLAWQGNFNYGYTF.

This clonotype was seen at least ten times. The gene calls are TRBV14 and TRBJ2-2; 8 positions agree with TRBD2. Germline CDR1 SGHDN, CDR2 FVKESK. This CDR3 region has 13 residues. The V and J ends lost 8 bases and 4 bases, in that order; junction bases with no gene match: 3. CDR3 in amino acids: CASRGGSTGELFF. The CDR3 DNA reads TGTGCCAGCCGGGGGGGGAGCACCGGGGAGCTGTTTTTT.

This rearrangement joins TRBV4-1 to TRBJ2-2; possibly TRBD1 for D (5 bases). This CDR3 has 16 amino acids. Germline assignment: CDR1 MGHRA and CDR2 YSYEKL. Trimming stripped 1 base from V and 1 base from J, with 10 bases between. CDR3 sequence (DNA): TGCGCCAGCAGCCAAGCGGCCAGGGTGAACACCGGGGAGCTGTTTTTT. It translates to CASSQAARVNTGELFF.

This clonotype was observed at least ten times. The chain couples TRBV5-1 to TRBJ2-5, with D perhaps TRBD1 (6 bases). Germline lookup yields CDR1 SGHRS and CDR2 YFSETQ. V was pared by 6 bases and J by 2 bases, with 11 bases between. The CDR3 runs to 13 residues. CDR3 residues: CASTRTEQETQYF. DNA for the CDR3: TGCGCCAGCACGCGGACAGAACAAGAGACCCAGTACTTC.

The chain links TRBV28 to TRBJ2-5; D remains unclear. The CDR3 has 12 amino acids. Germline values: CDR1 MDHEN, CDR2 SYDVKM. V was pared by 3 bases and J by 4 bases, with 6 bases between. The CDR3 region is CASSFNAETQYF. The CDR3 DNA is TGTGCCAGCAGTTTTAATGCAGAGACCCAGTACTTC.

This clonotype was seen at least ten times. The chain links TRBV7-9 to TRBJ2-5, with TRBD1 matching over 7 bases. The CDR3 totals 14 residues. Trimming took 5 bases from V and 2 from J; bases not matched to a gene: 5. The germline gives CDR1 SEHNR, CDR2 FQNEAQ (reference sequence). In DNA form, the CDR3 reads TGTGCCAGCAGCCTCGGGACAGATCAAGAGACCCAGTACTTC. Its protein product is CASSLGTDQETQYF.

The sample holds many counts of this clonotype. The chain carries TRBV24-1 and TRBJ2-1; the D gene could be TRBD1 or TRBD2 (5 bases each). CDR3 size: 17 residues. The germline V gene encodes CDR1 KGHDR and CDR2 SFDVKD. V lost 2 bases, J lost 5 bases, and 18 bases lay in between. CDR3 residues: CATSDSRDGSKNNEQFF. The CDR3 DNA reads TGTGCCACCAGTGATTCCCGGGACGGATCTAAAAACAATGAGCAGTTCTTC.

This clonotype was counted between two and nine times. The chain recombines TRBV10-3 with TRBJ1-6; D gene ambiguous. Germline-derived CDR1 and CDR2 are ENHRY and SYGVKD. Trimming stripped 0 bases from V and 4 bases from J, with 7 bases between. CDR3 length: 15 amino acids. CDR3 protein: CAISESPAYNSPLHF. As DNA, the CDR3 is TGTGCCATCAGTGAGTCTCCAGCGTATAATTCACCCCTCCACTTT.

The chain has TRBV5-1 and TRBJ2-3; 7 bases are shared with TRBD1. With 5 bases clipped from V and 6 bases from J, the junction kept 6 bases outside the gene matches. This CDR3 region has 13 residues. The germline gives CDR1 SGHRS, CDR2 YFSETQ. The CDR3 loop is CASRHTGADTQYF. As DNA, the CDR3 is TGCGCCAGCAGGCATACAGGGGCTGATACGCAGTATTTT.

This clonotype came up a few times. The chain links TRBV5-4 to TRBJ2-3; the D gene is possibly TRBD1 (6 bases). This CDR3 has 14 residues. CDR1 SGHNT and CDR2 YYREEE come from the germline V gene (reference sequence). V was pared by 3 bases and J by 1 base, with 9 bases between. The CDR3 region is CASSSWTGTDTQYF. The DNA of the CDR3 is TGTGCCAGCAGCTCGTGGACAGGCACAGATACGCAGTATTTT.

This clonotype was observed at least ten times. CDR3 sequence: CASSSHMGQETQYF. The CDR3 DNA reads as TGTGCCAGCAGTTCTCACATGGGCCAAGAGACCCAGTACTTC. The chain recombines TRBV27 with TRBJ2-5; unclear D gene. Trimming left V 4 bases short and J 1 base short, with 10 bases between. The CDR3 extends over 14 amino acids. Per germline, CDR1 MNHEY and CDR2 SMNVEV (reference sequence).

This clonotype has ten or more counts. The chain combines TRBV5-1 with TRBJ1-1; D is undetermined. The V and J ends lost 1 base and 4 bases respectively, with 11 bases between them. The germline CDR1 and CDR2 sequences are SGHRS and YFSETQ. CDR3 length: 14 amino acids. The CDR3 loop is CASSLSPGTTEAFF. CDR3 sequence (DNA): TGCGCCAGCAGCTTGAGTCCGGGTACCACTGAAGCTTTCTTT.